The 2 T cell receptor beta chains in this list originate from one sample, sequenced in a study of shared clonotypes between healthy human individuals. Assay used: immunoSEQ multiplex PCR; TCRdb lists only in-frame clones, some missing. The table lists some 690,000 clones, 90% of them singletons. The source material was memory CD8+ T cells from PBMCs. Sample subset: CD45RO+ cells pooled with CCR7-negative TemRA cells. The source is a man between 18 and 35 years old in good health. Some clones in this sample may be carry-over from other donors' samples.

Notes on this clone: This likely reflects a read error, since a far larger clone is one base away. The genes are TRBV5-6 and TRBJ1-1; no clear D. Trimming removed 0 bases from V and 3 bases from J, with 0 bases in between. The CDR3 spans 11 residues. From germline, CDR1 is SGHDT and CDR2 YYEEEE. In DNA, the CDR3 is TGTGCCAGCAGCTTGGACACTGAAGCTTTCTTT. This codes for CASSLDTEAFF.

This chain uses TRBV27 with TRBJ2-7; 7 positions match TRBD2. Losses at the gene ends were 3 bases for V and 4 bases for J; bases not matched to a gene: 12. The CDR3 contains 16 residues. Germline CDR1 and CDR2: MNHEY and SMNVEV (reference sequence). This CDR3 reads CASSFSPGGRRYEQYF. The CDR3 DNA is TGTGCCAGCAGTTTTTCCCCGGGCGGGAGAAGGTACGAGCAGTACTTC.